A single sample gave rise to the 14 T cell receptor beta chains below, sequenced in a study of early T cells in non-severe SARS-CoV-2 infection. TCRdb passed the 5' RACE reads through MiXCR, listing each CDR3 protein once. The repertoire consists of around 21,000 distinct CDR3 sequences, with about 4% occurring once and the leading ten covering around 1.6%. Sample: whole blood. The receptors derive from an adult who was a healthcare worker with PCR-confirmed SARS-CoV-2 infection or an uninfected control (not recorded which).

This clonotype was detected ten times or more. The rearrangement joins TRBV18 to TRBJ1-6, with TRBD1 matching over 8 bases. The CDR3 sequence is 14 residues long. Germline CDR1 KGHSH, CDR2 LQKENI. With 3 bases clipped from V and 10 bases from J, the junction kept 5 bases outside the gene matches. This CDR3 is CASSPDRVNSPLHF. CDR3 nucleotide sequence: TGTGCCAGCTCACCGGACAGGGTGAACTCACCCCTCCACTTT.

This clonotype appeared many times. This chain connects TRBV20-1 to TRBJ2-7; 16 positions match TRBD2. V trimming: 5 bases; J trimming: 5 bases; junction bases outside the gene matches: 6. The CDR3 contains 15 residues. Per the germline V gene, CDR1 is DFQATT and CDR2 is SNEGSKA (reference sequence). DNA for the CDR3: TGCAGTGCTCACGGGACTAGCGGGGGGGCCCACGAGCAGTACTTC. Its translation is CSAHGTSGGAHEQYF.

The J gene is TRBJ2-1, the V gene TRBV7-9, with 7 bases lining up with TRBD1. The germline V gene encodes CDR1 SEHNR and CDR2 FQNEAQ (reference sequence). J lost 5 bases, V lost 2 bases, and 12 bases had no gene match. The CDR3 is 17 residues long. The CDR3 spells CASSLSTQGEVHNEQFF. The CDR3 DNA reads as TGTGCCAGCAGCTTATCAACCCAGGGGGAAGTACACAATGAGCAGTTCTTC. Looking up the rest from reference TRBV7-9 and TRBJ2-1 gives the full variable domain: DTGVSQNPRHKITKRGQNVTFRCDPISEHNRLYWYRQTLGQGPEFLTYFQNEAQLEKSRLLSDRFSAERPKGSFSTLEIQRTEQGDSAMYLCASSLSTQGEVHNEQFFGPGTRLTVL.

This clonotype was found many times. This chain uses TRBV20-1 with TRBJ2-2, with D possibly TRBD1 on 6 matching bases. V lost 3 bases and J 1 base, leaving 9 bases between the germline ends. This CDR3 has 14 amino acids. Per germline, CDR1 DFQATT and CDR2 SNEGSKA (reference sequence). CDR3 protein: CSARKQGNTGELFF. As DNA, the CDR3 is TGCAGTGCTAGGAAACAGGGGAACACCGGGGAGCTGTTTTTT.

J is TRBJ2-7 and V is TRBV7-9, with D tentatively TRBD2 (5 bases). The CDR3 extends over 12 amino acids. V was pared by 5 bases and J by 4 bases, with 9 bases between. Per germline, CDR1 SEHNR and CDR2 FQNEAQ (reference sequence). The CDR3 spells CASSPERYEQYF. DNA for the CDR3: TGTGCCAGCAGCCCCGAGCGGTACGAGCAGTACTTC.

This clonotype was observed at least ten times. V gene TRBV7-2 combines with J gene TRBJ2-5; D possibly corresponds to TRBD2 (5 bases). Germline values: CDR1 SGHTA, CDR2 FQGNSA. V was pared by 5 bases and J by 7 bases, with 26 bases between. The CDR3 contains 17 residues. DNA of the CDR3: TGTGCCAGCAGCCCAAGTGGCCGGGATTCTATGACCCGGACCCAGTACTTC. It yields the protein CASSPSGRDSMTRTQYF.

This clonotype was seen ten or more times. This chain links TRBV7-9 with TRBJ2-7, with D tentatively TRBD1 (5 bases). The CDR3 loop spans 16 amino acids. Per the germline V gene, CDR1 is SEHNR and CDR2 is FQNEAQ (reference sequence). The germline V and J ends were trimmed by 1 base and 0 bases, with 13 bases remaining between them. The DNA for the CDR3 is TGTGCCAGCAGCTTAGTCCAGGGCCGTAGCTCCTACGAGCAGTACTTC. This translates into CASSLVQGRSSYEQYF.

At least ten counts were recorded for this clonotype. The V gene is TRBV12-3 or TRBV12-4, the J gene TRBJ1-1; D unresolved. This CDR3 has 14 amino acids. V dropped 2 bases and J dropped 2 bases, with 9 bases sitting between them. CDR3 region: CASSLRASNTEAFF. As DNA, the CDR3 is TGTGCCAGCAGTTTAAGGGCTTCAAACACTGAAGCTTTCTTT.

This clonotype was seen ten or more times. The V gene is TRBV12-2, the J gene TRBJ2-3; the D segment call TRBD1 is taken from the table without a DNA check. TRBV12-2 is reported as a pseudogene. The CDR3 has 10 amino acids. The CDR3 loop is CASRLPLEGF. CDR3 nucleotide sequence: TGTGCAAGTCGCTTGCCCCTAGAGGGTTTT.

In its sample, this clonotype was seen many times. V usage is TRBV6-5 and J usage is TRBJ2-7; D unresolved. CDR3 length: 13 residues. Trimming left V 5 bases short and J 2 bases short, with 10 bases between. CDR1 is MNHEY and CDR2 is SVGAGI in the germline V gene. The CDR3 DNA is TGTGCCAGCAGTCCCTATTATACCTACGAGCAGTACTTC. Encoded protein: CASSPYYTYEQYF.

This clonotype was seen many times. J is TRBJ2-1 and V is TRBV20-1; 9 bases are shared with TRBD2. Germline loops: CDR1 DFQATT, CDR2 SNEGSKA (reference sequence). V was clipped by 6 bases and J by 9 bases; unmatched bases: 12. The CDR3 consists of 14 residues. The CDR3 DNA follows: TGCAGTGCAGACGCTAGCGGGGATCACGGTGAGCAGTTCTTC. Translating gives CSADASGDHGEQFF.

This clonotype was found many times. The genes are TRBV9 and TRBJ2-5; 7 positions agree with TRBD2. The CDR3 length is 16 residues. Germline V gene data show CDR1 as SGDLS and CDR2 as YYNGEE. Trimming took 3 bases from V and 5 from J; bases not matched to a gene: 13. CDR3: CASSGGVWRGYETQYF. CDR3 nucleotide sequence: TGTGCCAGCAGCGGAGGAGTTTGGCGGGGGTACGAGACCCAGTACTTC.

This clonotype has ten or more counts. The chain carries TRBV20-1 and TRBJ1-3; tentatively, D is TRBD1 (5 bases). V was cut by 1 base and J by 5 bases, with 15 bases left in between. The CDR3 runs to 15 residues. The germline V gene encodes CDR1 DFQATT and CDR2 SNEGSKA (reference sequence). For the CDR3, the DNA is TGCAGTGCTAGAGTTCCGGGGCAGGGTAGAAACACCATATATTTT. Translating it yields CSARVPGQGRNTIYF.

This clonotype is judged medium-sized. CDR3 DNA sequence: TGTGCCAGCAGTTTTAGTAGCACTGAAGCTTTCTTT. Translation: CASSFSSTEAFF. This chain uses TRBV12-3 or TRBV12-4 with TRBJ1-1; D call uncertain. The germline V and J ends were trimmed by 3 bases and 4 bases, with 6 bases remaining between them. This CDR3 contains 12 residues.